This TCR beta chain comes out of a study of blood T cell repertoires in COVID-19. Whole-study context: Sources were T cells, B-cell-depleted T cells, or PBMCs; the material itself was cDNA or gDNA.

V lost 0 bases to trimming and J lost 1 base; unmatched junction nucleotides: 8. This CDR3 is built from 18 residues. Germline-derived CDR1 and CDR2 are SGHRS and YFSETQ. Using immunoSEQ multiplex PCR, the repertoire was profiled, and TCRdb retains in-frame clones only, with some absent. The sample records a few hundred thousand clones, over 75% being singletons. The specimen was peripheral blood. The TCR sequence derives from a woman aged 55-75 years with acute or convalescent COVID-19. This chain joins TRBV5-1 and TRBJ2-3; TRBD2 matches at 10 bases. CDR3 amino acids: CASSLGRSGGAGTDTQYF. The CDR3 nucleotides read TGCGCCAGCAGCTTGGGGCGCAGCGGGGGGGCTGGCACAGATACGCAGTATTTT.